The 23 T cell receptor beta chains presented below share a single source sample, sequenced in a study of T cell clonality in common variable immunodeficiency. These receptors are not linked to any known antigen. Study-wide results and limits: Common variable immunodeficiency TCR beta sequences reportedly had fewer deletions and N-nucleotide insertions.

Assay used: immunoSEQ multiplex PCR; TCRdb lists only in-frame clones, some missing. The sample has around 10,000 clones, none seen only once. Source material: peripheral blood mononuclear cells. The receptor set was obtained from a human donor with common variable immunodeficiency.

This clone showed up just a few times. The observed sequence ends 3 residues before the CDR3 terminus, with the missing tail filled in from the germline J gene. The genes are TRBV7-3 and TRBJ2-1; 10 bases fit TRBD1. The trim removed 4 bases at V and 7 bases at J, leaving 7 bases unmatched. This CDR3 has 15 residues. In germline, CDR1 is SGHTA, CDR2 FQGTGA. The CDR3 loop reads CASSSPGQGMNEQFF. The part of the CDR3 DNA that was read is TGTGCCAGCAGCTCACCGGGACAGGGGATGAATGAG.

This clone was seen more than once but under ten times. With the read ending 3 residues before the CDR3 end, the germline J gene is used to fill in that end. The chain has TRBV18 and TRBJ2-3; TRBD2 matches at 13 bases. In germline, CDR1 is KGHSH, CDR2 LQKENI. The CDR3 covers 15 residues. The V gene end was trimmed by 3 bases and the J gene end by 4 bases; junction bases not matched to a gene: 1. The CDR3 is CASSPTSGRSDTQYF. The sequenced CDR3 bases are TGTGCCAGCTCACCGACTAGCGGGAGGTCAGATACG.

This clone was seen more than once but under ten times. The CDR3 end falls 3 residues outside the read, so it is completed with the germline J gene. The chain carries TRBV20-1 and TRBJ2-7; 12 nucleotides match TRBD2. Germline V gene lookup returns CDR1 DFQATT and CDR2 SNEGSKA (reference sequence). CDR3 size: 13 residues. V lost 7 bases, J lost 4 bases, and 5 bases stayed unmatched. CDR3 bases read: TGCAGTGGTGGGACTAGCGGGCCATACGAG. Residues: CSGGTSGPYE. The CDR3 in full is CSGGTSGPYEQYF.

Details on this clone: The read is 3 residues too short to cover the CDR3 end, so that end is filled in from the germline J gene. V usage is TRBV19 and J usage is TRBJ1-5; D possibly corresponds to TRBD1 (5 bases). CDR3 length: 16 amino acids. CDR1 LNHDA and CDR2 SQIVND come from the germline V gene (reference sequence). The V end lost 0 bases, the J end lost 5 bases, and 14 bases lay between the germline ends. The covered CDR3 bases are TGTGCCAGTAGTATAGAGGGCAGGGAGGTGTATCAGCCC. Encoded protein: CASSIEGREVYQP. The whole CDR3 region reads CASSIEGREVYQPQHF.

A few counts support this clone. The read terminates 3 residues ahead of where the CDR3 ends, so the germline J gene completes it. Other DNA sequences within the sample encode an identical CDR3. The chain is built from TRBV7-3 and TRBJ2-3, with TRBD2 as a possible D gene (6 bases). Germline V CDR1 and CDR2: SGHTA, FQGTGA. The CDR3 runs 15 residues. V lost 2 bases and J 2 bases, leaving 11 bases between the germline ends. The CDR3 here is CASSLVGGPTDTQYF. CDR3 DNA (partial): TGTGCCAGCAGCTTAGTCGGAGGGCCCACAGATACG.

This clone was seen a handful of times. Partial CDR3 DNA: TGTGCCAGTAGTTGGGCAGGGCAAAACTATGGC. Protein: CASSWAGQNYG. The CDR3 in full is CASSWAGQNYGYTF. This rearrangement joins TRBV19 to TRBJ1-2; D possibly corresponds to TRBD1 (5 bases). The read finishes 3 residues shy of the CDR3 end, and the germline J gene is used to complete it. Germline lookup yields CDR1 LNHDA and CDR2 SQIVND (reference sequence). CDR3 size: 14 residues. The ends were cut back, 5 bases at V and 2 bases at J, with 12 bases in the middle.

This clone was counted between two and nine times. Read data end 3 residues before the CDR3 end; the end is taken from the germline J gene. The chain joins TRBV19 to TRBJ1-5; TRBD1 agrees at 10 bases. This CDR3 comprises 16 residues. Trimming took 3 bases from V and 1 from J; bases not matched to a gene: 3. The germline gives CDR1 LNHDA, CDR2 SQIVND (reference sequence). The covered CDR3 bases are TGTGCCAGTAGTATGGGGACAGGGGTGAGCAATCAGCCC. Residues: CASSMGTGVSNQP. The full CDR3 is CASSMGTGVSNQPQHF.

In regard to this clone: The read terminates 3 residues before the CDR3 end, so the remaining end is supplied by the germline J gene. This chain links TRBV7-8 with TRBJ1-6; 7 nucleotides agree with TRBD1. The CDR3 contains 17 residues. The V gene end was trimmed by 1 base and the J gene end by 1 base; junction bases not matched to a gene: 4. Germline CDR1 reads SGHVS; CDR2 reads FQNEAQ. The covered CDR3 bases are TGTGCCAGCAGCTTAGAGAGGGGGCCGTCCTATAATTCACCC. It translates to CASSLERGPSYNSP. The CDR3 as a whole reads CASSLERGPSYNSPLHF.

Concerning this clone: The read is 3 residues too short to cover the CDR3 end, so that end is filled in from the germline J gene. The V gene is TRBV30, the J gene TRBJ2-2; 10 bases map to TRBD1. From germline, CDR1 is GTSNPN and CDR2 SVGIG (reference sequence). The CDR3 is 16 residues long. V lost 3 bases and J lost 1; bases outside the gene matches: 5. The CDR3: CAWRDRDRGNTGELFF. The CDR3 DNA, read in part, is TGTGCCTGGAGGGATCGGGACAGGGGGAACACCGGGGAG.

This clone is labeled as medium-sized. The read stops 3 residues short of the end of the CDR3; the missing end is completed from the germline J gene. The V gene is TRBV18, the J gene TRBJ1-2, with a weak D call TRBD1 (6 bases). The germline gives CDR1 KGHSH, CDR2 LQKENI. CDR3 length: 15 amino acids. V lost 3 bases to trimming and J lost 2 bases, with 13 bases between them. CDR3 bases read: TGTGCCAGCTCACCGTCCACAGGGAACAACTATGGC. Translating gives CASSPSTGNNYG. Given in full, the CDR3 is CASSPSTGNNYGYTF. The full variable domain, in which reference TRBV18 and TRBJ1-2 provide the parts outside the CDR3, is NAGVMQNPRHLVRRRGQEARLRCSPMKGHSHVYWYRQLPEEGLKFMVYLQKENIIDESGMPKERFSAEFPKEGPSILRIQQVVRGDSAAYFCASSPSTGNNYGYTFGSGTRLTVV.

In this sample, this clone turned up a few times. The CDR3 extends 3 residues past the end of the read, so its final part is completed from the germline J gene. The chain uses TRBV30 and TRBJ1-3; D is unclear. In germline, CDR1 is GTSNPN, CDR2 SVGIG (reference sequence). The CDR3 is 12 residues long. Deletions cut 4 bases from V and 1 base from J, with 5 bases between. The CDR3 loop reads CAWKGSGNTIYF. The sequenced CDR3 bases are TGTGCCTGGAAGGGTTCTGGAAACACC.

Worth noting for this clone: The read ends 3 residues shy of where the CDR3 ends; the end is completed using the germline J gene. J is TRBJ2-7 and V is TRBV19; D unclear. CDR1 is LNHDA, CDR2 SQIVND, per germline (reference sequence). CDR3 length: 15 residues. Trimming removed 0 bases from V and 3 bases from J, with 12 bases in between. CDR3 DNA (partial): TGTGCCAGTAGTATAGATCAAAGGTTTCACTACGAG. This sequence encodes CASSIDQRFHYE. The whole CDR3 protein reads CASSIDQRFHYEQYF.

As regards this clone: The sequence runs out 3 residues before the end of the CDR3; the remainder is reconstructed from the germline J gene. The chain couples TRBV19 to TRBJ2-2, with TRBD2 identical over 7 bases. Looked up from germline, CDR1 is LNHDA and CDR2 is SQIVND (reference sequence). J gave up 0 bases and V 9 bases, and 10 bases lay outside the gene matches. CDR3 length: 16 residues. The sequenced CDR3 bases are TGTGCCAGCCACCTCCTGGGAGGGGCGAACACCGGGGAG. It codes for CASHLLGGANTGE. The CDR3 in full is CASHLLGGANTGELFF.

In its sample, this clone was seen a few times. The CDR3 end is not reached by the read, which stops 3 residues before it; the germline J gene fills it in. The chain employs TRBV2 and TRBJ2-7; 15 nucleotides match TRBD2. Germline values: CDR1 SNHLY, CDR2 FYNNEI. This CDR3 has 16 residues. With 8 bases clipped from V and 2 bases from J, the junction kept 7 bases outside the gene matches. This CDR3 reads CASGKGLAGGPYEQYF. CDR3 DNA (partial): TGTGCCAGCGGGAAAGGACTAGCGGGAGGGCCCTACGAG.

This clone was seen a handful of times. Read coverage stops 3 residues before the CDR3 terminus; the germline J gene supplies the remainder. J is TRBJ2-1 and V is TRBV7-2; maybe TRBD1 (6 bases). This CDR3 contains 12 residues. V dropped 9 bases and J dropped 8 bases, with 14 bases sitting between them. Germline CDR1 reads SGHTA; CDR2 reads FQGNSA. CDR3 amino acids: CASTQGYHEQFF. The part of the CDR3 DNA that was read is TGTGCCAGTACCCAGGGGTACCATGAG. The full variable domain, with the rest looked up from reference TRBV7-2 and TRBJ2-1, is GAGVSQSPSNKVTEKGKDVELRCDPISGHTALYWYRQSLGQGLEFLIYFQGNSAPDKSGLPSDRFSAERTGGSVSTLTIQRTQQEDSAVYLCASTQGYHEQFFGPGTRLTVL.

CDR3 region: CASSPPTGKYEQYF. The sequenced CDR3 bases are TGTGCCAGCTCACCACCGACAGGGAAGTACGAG. The rearrangement uses TRBV18 and TRBJ2-7; 7 bases align to TRBD1. The read ends 3 residues early relative to the CDR3; the germline J gene fills the gap. The ends lost 0 bases at V and 4 bases at J; junction bases unmatched: 3. The CDR3 spans 14 residues. Germline CDR1 reads KGHSH; CDR2 reads LQKENI.

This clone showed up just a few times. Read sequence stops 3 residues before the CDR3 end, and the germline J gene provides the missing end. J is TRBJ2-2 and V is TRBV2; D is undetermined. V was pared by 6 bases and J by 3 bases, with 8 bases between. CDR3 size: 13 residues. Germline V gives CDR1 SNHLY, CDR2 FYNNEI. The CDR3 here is CASSNGHTGELFF. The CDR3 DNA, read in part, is TGTGCCAGCAGCAATGGGCACACCGGGGAG. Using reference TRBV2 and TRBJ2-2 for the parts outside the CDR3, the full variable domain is EPEVTQTPSHQVTQMGQEVILRCVPISNHLYFYWYRQILGQKVEFLVSFYNNEISEKSEIFDDQFSVERPDGSNFTLKIRSTKLEDSAMYFCASSNGHTGELFFGEGSRLTVL.

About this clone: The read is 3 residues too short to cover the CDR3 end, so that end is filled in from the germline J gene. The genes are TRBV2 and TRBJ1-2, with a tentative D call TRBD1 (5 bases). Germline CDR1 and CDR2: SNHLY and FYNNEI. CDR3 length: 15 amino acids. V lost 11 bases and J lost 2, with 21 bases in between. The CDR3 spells CADKLGQARNYGYTF. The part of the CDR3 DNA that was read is TGTGCCGACAAGCTGGGGCAGGCGAGGAACTATGGC.

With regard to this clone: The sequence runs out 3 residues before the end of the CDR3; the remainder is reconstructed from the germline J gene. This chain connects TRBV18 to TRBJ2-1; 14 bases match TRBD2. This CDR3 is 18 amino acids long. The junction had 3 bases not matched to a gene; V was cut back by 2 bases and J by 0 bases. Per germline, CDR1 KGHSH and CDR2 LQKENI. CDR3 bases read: TGTGCCAGCTCACCATCAGGACTAGCGGGGGGCTCCTACAATGAG. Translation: CASSPSGLAGGSYNE. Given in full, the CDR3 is CASSPSGLAGGSYNEQFF. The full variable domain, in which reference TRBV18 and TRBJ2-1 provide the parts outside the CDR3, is NAGVMQNPRHLVRRRGQEARLRCSPMKGHSHVYWYRQLPEEGLKFMVYLQKENIIDESGMPKERFSAEFPKEGPSILRIQQVVRGDSAAYFCASSPSGLAGGSYNEQFFGPGTRLTVL.

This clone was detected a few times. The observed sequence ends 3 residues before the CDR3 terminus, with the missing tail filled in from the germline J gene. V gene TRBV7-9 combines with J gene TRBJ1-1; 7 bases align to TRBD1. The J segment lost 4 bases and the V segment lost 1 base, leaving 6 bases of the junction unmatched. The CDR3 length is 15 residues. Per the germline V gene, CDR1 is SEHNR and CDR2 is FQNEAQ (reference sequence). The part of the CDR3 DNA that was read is TGTGCCAGCAGCTTAGGACAGGGTCGGGGCACTGAA. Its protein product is CASSLGQGRGTE. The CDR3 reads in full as CASSLGQGRGTEAFF. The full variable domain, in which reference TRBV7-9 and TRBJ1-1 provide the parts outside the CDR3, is DTGVSQNPRHKITKRGQNVTFRCDPISEHNRLYWYRQTLGQGPEFLTYFQNEAQLEKSRLLSDRFSAERPKGSFSTLEIQRTEQGDSAMYLCASSLGQGRGTEAFFGQGTRLTVV.

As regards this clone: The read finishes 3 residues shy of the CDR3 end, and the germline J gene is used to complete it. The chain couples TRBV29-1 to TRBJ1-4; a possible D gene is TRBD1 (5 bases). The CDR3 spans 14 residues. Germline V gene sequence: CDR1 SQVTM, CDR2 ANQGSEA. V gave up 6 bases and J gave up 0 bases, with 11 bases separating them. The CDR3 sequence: CSVQGSSTNEKLFF. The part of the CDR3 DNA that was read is TGCAGCGTCCAGGGTTCCTCAACTAATGAAAAA.

The CDR3 sequence is CASSSRQGMGSPLHF. CDR3 bases read: TGCGCCAGCAGCTCGAGACAGGGGATGGGTTCACCC. V is TRBV5-1 and J is TRBJ1-6; TRBD1 matches at 8 bases. The read terminates 3 residues ahead of where the CDR3 ends, so the germline J gene completes it. V gave up 3 bases and J gave up 9 bases; unmatched junction bases: 8. The CDR3 has 15 amino acids. Per germline, CDR1 SGHRS and CDR2 YFSETQ.

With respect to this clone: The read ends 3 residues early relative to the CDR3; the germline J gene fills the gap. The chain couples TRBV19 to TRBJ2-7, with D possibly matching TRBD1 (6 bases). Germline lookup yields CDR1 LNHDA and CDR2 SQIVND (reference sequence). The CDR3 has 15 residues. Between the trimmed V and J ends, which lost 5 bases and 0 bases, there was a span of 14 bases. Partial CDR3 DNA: TGTGCCAGTAGTGGCCACAGGGACGCCTCCTACGAG. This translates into CASSGHRDASYE. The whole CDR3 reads CASSGHRDASYEQYF.